These T cell receptor beta chains were read from a single sample in a study of shared clonotypes between healthy human individuals. Clones were read by immunoSEQ multiplex PCR, and TCRdb kept only the in-frame ones, dropping some. The data contain roughly 2,000,000 clones, about 95% of them seen just once; the ten biggest clones take up approximately 1%. Sequenced input: naive CD8+ T cells sorted from blood. These TCRs come from a man younger than 30 in good health. Each CDR3 is given without its conserved first and last residue.

TRBV19	ASSYSAGDRSSPLH
TRBV21-1	ASSKLQETQY
TRBV7-9	ASSLAAGTGVGELF
TRBV19	ASSIAVSYEQY
TRBV29-1	SVRTGANYEQY
TRBV7-6	ASSLLQGYEQY
TRBV27	ASSSQGTNAYEQY
TRBV5-8	ASSLTGYMNTEAF
TRBV6-1	ASSEALDREETQY
TRBV6-1	ASTVGGGGEYEQF
TRBV29-1	SVRSKNEQY
TRBV19	ASAPGTGGYEQY
TRBV19	ATRDRDTYTGELF
TRBV5-4	ASSSGTSTGELF
TRBV5-1	ASSIRDSSYEQY
TRBV27	ASSLTGVSIDGYT
TRBV7-9	ASSLGQGLSTDTQY
TRBV9	ASSVSIRGTSGDEQF
TRBV7-6	ASSLAGRENEQY
TRBV9	ASSPGPGETNEKLF
TRBV6-6	ASSSGTALYQPQH
TRBV12-5	ASGDNTYNEQF
TRBV30	AWSVLAASYNEQF
TRBV11-2	ASSLEGWSTSEADTQY
TRBV27	ASSLSVRGSNYGYT
TRBV6-6	ASSSPAAGRYEQY
TRBV13	ASSLTGGSYEQY
TRBV15	ATSRDPGTLISGANVLT
TRBV15	ATSTPTGRYEQY
TRBV11-3	ASSPRDSGAGELF
TRBV6-5	ASSYSGPDTQY
TRBV11-2	ASSSPEWTANTGELF
TRBV7-2	ASSLGLAGAESYEQY
TRBV9	ASSVEGGPGNEQF
TRBV11-2	ASSLLAGVIDTQY
TRBV4-3	ASSQVLAGGPGEQY
TRBV5-6	ASSLGRGSYEQY
TRBV9	ASSVSVGGNTIY
TRBV11-2	ASSYRTTYEQY
TRBV13	ASSPSGGLTNEKLF
TRBV13	ASSSWTSGDRETQY
TRBV5-4	ASSSDGKSWPQH
TRBV9	ASSVAGAPLSYNEQF
TRBV28	ASSAHQQGIGTQY
TRBV6-5	ASSPGRANEQF
TRBV7-2	ASSLPEAGGPYEQY
TRBV29-1	SVEVQGEAF
TRBV27	ASSFRGTDTQY
TRBV7-6	ASSLVPSGASYEQY
TRBV2	ASSGEEVAKNIQY
TRBV27	ASSLSMGDVDYGYT
TRBV4-3	ASSQDRRDEAF
TRBV9	ASSVATGGTYEQY
TRBV13	ASSLGLGQGNYGYT
TRBV14	ASSQNLAGVKTGELF
TRBV9	ASSVEGRGGTDTQY
TRBV5-6	ASSLLENYEQY
TRBV30	AWSGQGSNQPQH
TRBV14	ASSQALGAGTGELF
TRBV6-5	ASSYSSGGATGELF